Listed below are T cell receptor beta chains from one sample, sequenced in a study of control samples from healthy donors and cancer patients. Sequenced by immunoSEQ multiplex PCR; TCRdb stores in-frame clones only, minus some. Altogether tens of thousands of clones are present, 94% being singletons, with the ten largest covering 4%. Material: blood. All receptors come from a man between 25 and 39 years old in good health. The CDR3 runs from the conserved cysteine through the conserved F or W. The D gene is left open where the match is weak. The size field is filled for only some rows; it gives once, few, many or a size class.

clone size: -; V gene: TRBV6-5; J gene: TRBJ1-5; D gene: -; CDR3 DNA: TGTGCCAGCAGAAAACAGGGCAGCAATCAGCCCCAGCATTTT; CDR3 protein: CASRKQGSNQPQHF
clone size: -; V gene: TRBV28; J gene: TRBJ1-6; D gene: -; CDR3 DNA: TGTGCCAGCACCCAGGGACACGATAATTCACCCCTCCACTTT; CDR3 protein: CASTQGHDNSPLHF
clone size: -; V gene: TRBV18; J gene: TRBJ2-2; D gene: TRBD2; CDR3 DNA: TGTGCCAGCTCACCAGGGGGACTAGCGGGAATCGCCGGGGAGCTGTTTTTT; CDR3 protein: CASSPGGLAGIAGELFF
clone size: -; V gene: TRBV2; J gene: TRBJ2-1; D gene: -; CDR3 DNA: TGTGCCAGCATGGACAATGAGCAGTTCTTC; CDR3 protein: CASMDNEQFF
clone size: -; V gene: TRBV5-1; J gene: TRBJ2-7; D gene: -; CDR3 DNA: TGCGCTAGCAGCTTGGCACTGAACGAGCAGTACTTC; CDR3 protein: CASSLALNEQYF
clone size: -; V gene: TRBV5-6; J gene: TRBJ2-7; D gene: TRBD2; CDR3 DNA: TGTGCCAGCAGCCTTTGGGGTAGCGGGTCCTACGAGCAGTACTTC; CDR3 protein: CASSLWGSGSYEQYF
clone size: -; V gene: TRBV6-4; J gene: TRBJ2-2; D gene: -; CDR3 DNA: TGTGCCAGCAGCAGACTGATTAACACCGGGGAGCTGTTTTTT; CDR3 protein: CASSRLINTGELFF
clone size: few; V gene: TRBV20-1; J gene: TRBJ2-7; D gene: -; CDR3 DNA: TGCAGTGTTCGCTCCGGTTACGAGCAGTACTTC; CDR3 protein: CSVRSGYEQYF
clone size: -; V gene: TRBV27; J gene: TRBJ2-1; D gene: TRBD2; CDR3 DNA: TGTGCCAGCAGTCAACTACTAGCGACCTACTACAATGAGCAGTTCTTC; CDR3 protein: CASSQLLATYYNEQFF
clone size: -; V gene: TRBV27; J gene: TRBJ2-3; D gene: -; CDR3 DNA: TGTGCCAGCAGTTACACAGGGTGGGATACGCAGTATTTT; CDR3 protein: CASSYTGWDTQYF
clone size: once; V gene: TRBV19; J gene: TRBJ2-7; D gene: -; CDR3 DNA: TGTGCCAGTAGCTTCGGGACGGATTCCTACGAGCAGTACTTC; CDR3 protein: CASSFGTDSYEQYF
clone size: once; V gene: TRBV9; J gene: TRBJ2-1; D gene: -; CDR3 DNA: TGTGCCAGCAATGACCCCAGCTCCTACAATGAGCAGTTCTTC; CDR3 protein: CASNDPSSYNEQFF
clone size: -; V gene: TRBV27; J gene: TRBJ1-1; D gene: -; CDR3 DNA: TGTGCCAGCAGCCTGACGGGGGCTGAAGCTTTCTTT; CDR3 protein: CASSLTGAEAFF
clone size: -; V gene: TRBV5-5; J gene: TRBJ1-5; D gene: -; CDR3 DNA: TGTGCCAGCAGCTTGGAGGGGAGCAATCAGCCCCAGCATTTT; CDR3 protein: CASSLEGSNQPQHF
clone size: -; V gene: TRBV9; J gene: TRBJ1-1; D gene: TRBD1; CDR3 DNA: TGTGCCAGCAGCGTAGGCGGACAGGGAGATACTGAAGCTTTCTTT; CDR3 protein: CASSVGGQGDTEAFF
clone size: -; V gene: TRBV7-9; J gene: TRBJ1-2; D gene: -; CDR3 DNA: TGTGCCAGCAGCCCACGGCTGGACTATGGCTACACCTTC; CDR3 protein: CASSPRLDYGYTF
clone size: -; V gene: TRBV19; J gene: TRBJ1-6; D gene: -; CDR3 DNA: TGTGCCAGTAGCGGGGAATCACCCCTCCACTTT; CDR3 protein: CASSGESPLHF
clone size: -; V gene: TRBV29-1; J gene: TRBJ2-3; D gene: TRBD1; CDR3 DNA: TGCAGCGGCAAGACAGGGCTAAGCACAGATACGCAGTATTTT; CDR3 protein: CSGKTGLSTDTQYF
clone size: -; V gene: TRBV10-3; J gene: TRBJ2-3; D gene: TRBD2; CDR3 DNA: TGTGCCATCAGTACCAGGGTAGCGGGAGGCACAGATACGCAGTATTTT; CDR3 protein: CAISTRVAGGTDTQYF
clone size: -; V gene: TRBV10-3; J gene: TRBJ2-3; D gene: TRBD2; CDR3 DNA: TGTGCCACGCGGACAGCTAGCGGGGGGAGAGGAGATACGCAGTATTTT; CDR3 protein: CATRTASGGRGDTQYF
clone size: -; V gene: TRBV7-9; J gene: TRBJ2-7; D gene: TRBD1; CDR3 DNA: TGTGCCAGCAGCCATAGCCGGGACAGAATCTACGAGCAGTACTTC; CDR3 protein: CASSHSRDRIYEQYF
clone size: once; V gene: TRBV4-2; J gene: TRBJ2-1; D gene: -; CDR3 DNA: TGTGCCAGCAGCCAAGAAGGGCGGGAAGAGCAGTTCTTC; CDR3 protein: CASSQEGREEQFF
clone size: -; V gene: TRBV2; J gene: TRBJ1-6; D gene: -; CDR3 DNA: TGTGCCAGCAGTGAACAGCCGTATAATTCACCCCTCCACTTT; CDR3 protein: CASSEQPYNSPLHF
clone size: -; V gene: TRBV5-4; J gene: TRBJ1-1; D gene: -; CDR3 DNA: TGTGCCAGCAGCTTGGGGGTAGCACTAAACACTGAAGCTTTCTTT; CDR3 protein: CASSLGVALNTEAFF
clone size: -; V gene: TRBV19; J gene: TRBJ2-4; D gene: TRBD2; CDR3 DNA: TGTGCCAGTCGGGGAGTCGGTAGCGGGAGAATAGGCAAAAACATTCAGTACTTC; CDR3 protein: CASRGVGSGRIGKNIQYF
clone size: -; V gene: TRBV18; J gene: TRBJ2-1; D gene: TRBD2; CDR3 DNA: TGTGCCAGCTCACTGGCGGCGGGAGGGTTGTTCTTC; CDR3 protein: CASSLAAGGLFF
clone size: -; V gene: TRBV7-9; J gene: TRBJ1-2; D gene: -; CDR3 DNA: TGTGCCAGCAGCTTAGTGTCCCAGAGCTATGGCTACACCTTC; CDR3 protein: CASSLVSQSYGYTF
clone size: -; V gene: TRBV6-6; J gene: TRBJ2-2; D gene: -; CDR3 DNA: TGTGCCAGCAACCAAAGGGTTTCCACCGGGGAGCTGTTTTTT; CDR3 protein: CASNQRVSTGELFF
clone size: -; V gene: TRBV11-2; J gene: TRBJ1-6; D gene: -; CDR3 DNA: TGTGCCAGCAGCTTAGTCGTTGGGGGGGCGCAGGGTAATTCACCCCTCCACTTT; CDR3 protein: CASSLVVGGAQGNSPLHF
clone size: -; V gene: TRBV28; J gene: TRBJ2-7; D gene: -; CDR3 DNA: TGTGCCAGCAGTTTGGGCCACGAGCAGTACTTC; CDR3 protein: CASSLGHEQYF
clone size: -; V gene: TRBV7-2; J gene: TRBJ1-4; D gene: -; CDR3 DNA: TGTGCCAGCAGCTTAGGCGACAGAAGGAATGAAAAACTGTTTTTT; CDR3 protein: CASSLGDRRNEKLFF
clone size: -; V gene: TRBV7-9; J gene: TRBJ2-7; D gene: -; CDR3 DNA: TGTGCCAGCAGCTTAGGGGGCCAGGGCAACGAGCAGTACTTC; CDR3 protein: CASSLGGQGNEQYF
clone size: large; V gene: TRBV7-8; J gene: TRBJ1-5; D gene: -; CDR3 DNA: TGTGCCAGCAGCTTATCAGAGGCGTATAGCAATCAGCCCCAGCATTTT; CDR3 protein: CASSLSEAYSNQPQHF
clone size: -; V gene: TRBV27; J gene: TRBJ2-1; D gene: TRBD2; CDR3 DNA: TGTGCCAGCAGTCCCGGGACTAGCGGGAGAGGTGAGCAGTTCTTC; CDR3 protein: CASSPGTSGRGEQFF
clone size: -; V gene: TRBV19; J gene: TRBJ2-3; D gene: TRBD2; CDR3 DNA: TGTGCCAGTACGGCGAGCGGGAGGGCCGTGGTTACAGATACGCAGTATTTT; CDR3 protein: CASTASGRAVVTDTQYF
clone size: -; V gene: TRBV7-9; J gene: TRBJ1-3; D gene: -; CDR3 DNA: TGTGCCAGCAGCATCGGGGGCACTGGAAACACCATATATTTT; CDR3 protein: CASSIGGTGNTIYF
clone size: -; V gene: TRBV9; J gene: TRBJ2-3; D gene: -; CDR3 DNA: TGTGCCAGCAGGTCATCAGGGACTGGCACAGATACGCAGTATTTT; CDR3 protein: CASRSSGTGTDTQYF
clone size: -; V gene: TRBV3-1/TRBV3-2; J gene: TRBJ1-5; D gene: -; CDR3 DNA: TGTGCCAGCAGCCTAGGGGGGCTCAATCAGCCCCAGCATTTT; CDR3 protein: CASSLGGLNQPQHF
clone size: -; V gene: TRBV28; J gene: TRBJ1-3; D gene: TRBD1; CDR3 DNA: TGTGCCAGCAAAGGGGGCGGCCTCTCTGGAAACACCATATATTTT; CDR3 protein: CASKGGGLSGNTIYF
clone size: -; V gene: TRBV30; J gene: TRBJ1-2; D gene: -; CDR3 DNA: TGTGCCTGGAGCCTGACAGGCCCCGAGGGCTACACCTTC; CDR3 protein: CAWSLTGPEGYTF
clone size: -; V gene: TRBV7-9; J gene: TRBJ2-1; D gene: TRBD2; CDR3 DNA: TGTGCCAGCAGCTTAGTGAGCGGGAACAATGAGCAGTTCTTC; CDR3 protein: CASSLVSGNNEQFF
clone size: once; V gene: TRBV30; J gene: TRBJ1-2; D gene: TRBD1; CDR3 DNA: TGTGCCTGGAGTGGGACAGGTATTAACTATGGCTACACCTTC; CDR3 protein: CAWSGTGINYGYTF
clone size: few; V gene: TRBV6-1; J gene: TRBJ1-4; D gene: TRBD1; CDR3 DNA: TGTGCCAGCAGTGACATGGGACAGGGGGCAATAAAACTGTTTTTT; CDR3 protein: CASSDMGQGAIKLFF
clone size: -; V gene: TRBV7-9; J gene: TRBJ2-7; D gene: -; CDR3 DNA: TGTGCCAGCAGCCCAGGACTTCACCGAGAGTACTTC; CDR3 protein: CASSPGLHREYF
clone size: -; V gene: TRBV7-2; J gene: TRBJ1-1; D gene: -; CDR3 DNA: TGTGCCAGCAGCTCCTTTTTCGGGGCTGAAGCTTTCTTT; CDR3 protein: CASSSFFGAEAFF
clone size: -; V gene: TRBV27; J gene: TRBJ2-1; D gene: TRBD1; CDR3 DNA: TGTGCCAGCAGTTTCAACGACAGGGGGCTGAGGAATGAGCAGTTCTTC; CDR3 protein: CASSFNDRGLRNEQFF
clone size: once; V gene: TRBV4-1; J gene: TRBJ2-1; D gene: -; CDR3 DNA: TGCGCCAGCAGCCAAGGTGCCGGGGTTTCCTACAATGAGCAGTTCTTC; CDR3 protein: CASSQGAGVSYNEQFF
clone size: -; V gene: TRBV7-8; J gene: TRBJ2-3; D gene: -; CDR3 DNA: TGTGCCAGCAGCTTAGACGAAACAGATACGCAGTATTTT; CDR3 protein: CASSLDETDTQYF
clone size: -; V gene: TRBV15; J gene: TRBJ1-4; D gene: -; CDR3 DNA: TGTGCCACCAGGGTTAACCCGACAACTAATGAAAAACTGTTTTTT; CDR3 protein: CATRVNPTTNEKLFF
clone size: -; V gene: TRBV7-8; J gene: TRBJ2-2; D gene: TRBD2; CDR3 DNA: TGTGCCAGCAGCCAAATCATAGCGGGCAACACCGGGGAGCTGTTTTTT; CDR3 protein: CASSQIIAGNTGELFF
clone size: -; V gene: TRBV6-2/TRBV6-3; J gene: TRBJ1-1; D gene: -; CDR3 DNA: TGTGCCAGCAGTTACGGCAGGCTGAACACTGAAGCTTTCTTT; CDR3 protein: CASSYGRLNTEAFF
clone size: -; V gene: TRBV30; J gene: TRBJ1-5; D gene: -; CDR3 DNA: TGTGCCTGGAGTCTCGCCCAGCCCAATCAGCCCCAGCATTTT; CDR3 protein: CAWSLAQPNQPQHF
clone size: -; V gene: TRBV11-2; J gene: TRBJ2-2; D gene: TRBD1; CDR3 DNA: TGTGCCAGCGTCCTCAGGACAGGGGGCGAGGGCAGGGAGCTGTTTTTT; CDR3 protein: CASVLRTGGEGRELFF
clone size: few; V gene: TRBV7-8; J gene: TRBJ1-3; D gene: TRBD1; CDR3 DNA: TGTGCCAGCAGCAACAGGGGTTCAGGAAACACCATATATTTT; CDR3 protein: CASSNRGSGNTIYF